This passage covers 20 T cell receptor beta chains from one sample sequenced in a study of T cells in Graves' hyperthyroidism and ophthalmopathy. RNA transcripts served as the template for amplifying TCR beta CDR3 regions. HTBI primers drove first-round RT-PCR of the TCR CDR3. TCRdb recomputed calls from the multiplex PCR reads with MiXCR, one row per CDR3 protein. The sample contains more than 350,000 distinct CDR3 sequences, nearly 15% of which appear only once. Material: blood. These receptors all stem from a woman aged 55-70 years with Graves' ophthalmopathy.

This clonotype occurred a few times. This chain links TRBV5-8 with TRBJ2-7; D unresolved. This CDR3 is built from 18 residues. V was pared by 2 bases and J by 3 bases, with 24 bases between. Germline CDR1 is SGHTS and CDR2 is YDEGEE. CDR3 sequence reads: CASSFGAVVVGSYYEQYF. The CDR3 bases are TGTGCCAGCAGCTTTGGCGCGGTCGTAGTCGGGTCTTACTACGAGCAGTACTTC.

Only a few counts were recorded for this clonotype. The J gene is TRBJ1-6, the V gene TRBV20-1, with D unresolved. Germline V lookup: CDR1 DFQATT, CDR2 SNEGSKA (reference sequence). V was cut by 3 bases and J by 7 bases, with 13 bases left in between. There are 14 residues in the CDR3. The CDR3 DNA reads as TGCAGTGCTAGTAGACCTGGAGGAAATTCACCCCTCCACTTT. It translates to CSASRPGGNSPLHF.

The chain links TRBV20-1 to TRBJ2-5; no firm D call. Trimming took off 4 bases at V and 3 bases at J, with 6 bases between the two ends. Germline V gene lookup returns CDR1 DFQATT and CDR2 SNEGSKA (reference sequence). This CDR3 is built from 11 residues. In DNA, the CDR3 is TGCAGTGCTAAACCCGAAGAGACCCAGTACTTC. As protein: CSAKPEETQYF.

This clonotype was recorded a few times. CDR3 bases: TGTGCCAGCAGTGAAGCGTCCGGCCATGAGCAGTTCTTC. As protein: CASSEASGHEQFF. The genes are TRBV6-1 and TRBJ2-1, with no clear D. Germline loops: CDR1 MNHNS, CDR2 SASEGT. CDR3 size: 13 residues. Trimming removed 0 bases from V and 8 bases from J, with 8 bases in between.

For the CDR3, the DNA is TGTGCCAGCAGTGGGGGGGCAGGGCAGCCCCAGCATTTT. This translates into CASSGGAGQPQHF. V usage is TRBV13 and J usage is TRBJ1-5, with D perhaps TRBD1 (6 bases). Trimming cost V 6 bases and J 7 bases, with 13 bases left between them. The CDR3 is 13 residues long. From germline, CDR1 is PRHDT and CDR2 FYEKMQ (reference sequence).

This clonotype was counted many times. The chain carries TRBV30 and TRBJ2-5, with D perhaps matching TRBD1 or TRBD2 (5 bases each). Trimming removed 0 bases at V and 7 bases at J, with 21 bases between. The V gene's germline CDR1 is GTSNPN and CDR2 SVGIG (reference sequence). This CDR3 is 16 amino acids long. CDR3 sequence (DNA): TGTGCCTGGAGTGTTCCGGGACCCTTGTCATCGGGGACCCAGTACTTC. Translating gives CAWSVPGPLSSGTQYF.

Many counts were recorded for this clonotype. The chain has TRBV20-1 and TRBJ2-7; maybe TRBD1 (5 bases). V was clipped by 6 bases and J by 4 bases, with 25 bases between them. CDR3 size: 16 residues. CDR1 is DFQATT and CDR2 is SNEGSKA in the germline V gene (reference sequence). The CDR3 loop reads CSAGSETAVLAYEQYF. The CDR3 DNA reads as TGCAGTGCCGGGTCCGAGACAGCCGTCCTTGCTTACGAGCAGTACTTC.

This clonotype has only a few counts. This rearrangement joins TRBV27 to TRBJ2-2; D tentatively fits TRBD1 or TRBD2 (6 bases each). The germline V gene has CDR1 MNHEY and CDR2 SMNVEV (reference sequence). This CDR3 has 16 amino acids. V was trimmed by 6 bases and J by 6 bases, leaving 20 bases between them. The CDR3 coding sequence is TGTGCCAGCAGAAGGACTCCTGGAAGGGGGGCCGGGGAGCTGTTTTTT. It yields the protein CASRRTPGRGAGELFF.

This clonotype occurred many times. The chain combines TRBV2 with TRBJ2-3, with D possibly being TRBD1 (6 bases). There are 16 residues in the CDR3. The germline gives CDR1 SNHLY, CDR2 FYNNEI. V shed 6 bases and J shed 0 bases, with 16 bases lying between them. The CDR3 DNA follows: TGTGCCAGCAGACGGGGACACCTCTCTAGCACAGATACGCAGTATTTT. This translates into CASRRGHLSSTDTQYF.

In its sample, this clonotype was seen a few times. The rearrangement uses TRBV5-1 and TRBJ1-1; 11 bases are shared with TRBD1. The CDR3 length is 15 residues. Trimming removed 4 bases from V and 4 bases from J; junction bases left unmatched: 6. CDR1 is SGHRS, CDR2 YFSETQ, per germline. The CDR3 DNA reads as TGCGCCAGCAGCCAGGGACAGGGGGTAGGCACTGAAGCTTTCTTT. This sequence encodes CASSQGQGVGTEAFF.

As to this clonotype: Since a much larger clone is just one base distant, this may be a read error. The chain has TRBV20-1 and TRBJ2-7, with D possibly being TRBD1 (6 bases). The J call may be faulty, since TRBJ2-1 better matches the DNA end. CDR3 size: 14 residues. Germline loops: CDR1 DFQATT, CDR2 SNEGSKA (reference sequence). In DNA, the CDR3 is TGCAGTGCCCGCCCGAGGGGGAAACCCTACGAGCAGTTCTTC. Protein sequence: CSARPRGKPYEQFF.

This clonotype was counted only a few times. This chain joins TRBV20-1 and TRBJ2-1, with D possibly matching TRBD2 (6 bases). Germline CDR1 and CDR2: DFQATT and SNEGSKA (reference sequence). This CDR3 is built from 13 residues. Trimming left V 5 bases short and J 10 bases short, with 18 bases between. The CDR3 coding sequence is TGCAGTGCTCTGCGGGGCGAAGGACGCGAGCAGTTCTTC. The encoded protein is CSALRGEGREQFF.

The sample holds one count of this clonotype. The chain joins TRBV29-1 to TRBJ2-2, with 7 bases matching TRBD1. The germline CDR1 and CDR2 sequences are SQVTM and ANQGSEA. After removal of 1 base from V and 2 bases from J, the junction contained 4 bases not matched to a gene. This CDR3 region has 15 residues. The CDR3, as DNA: TGCAGCGTTGAAGTATGGGACAGTAACACCGGGGAGCTGTTTTTT. Its translation: CSVEVWDSNTGELFF.

This clonotype showed up just a few times. The chain recombines TRBV20-1 with TRBJ1-1, with 9 nucleotides matching TRBD1. V lost 4 bases to trimming and J lost 1 base; unmatched junction nucleotides: 4. Germline CDR1 reads DFQATT; CDR2 reads SNEGSKA (reference sequence). The CDR3 runs to 14 residues. This CDR3 is CSAKQGAGNTEAFF. The CDR3 DNA reads TGCAGTGCTAAACAGGGGGCCGGGAACACTGAAGCTTTCTTT.

This clonotype came up a few times. This chain connects TRBV2 to TRBJ1-2; D is uncertain. Trimming left V 6 bases short and J 8 bases short, with 16 bases between. The CDR3 sequence is 13 residues long. Germline V lookup: CDR1 SNHLY, CDR2 FYNNEI. The CDR3 sequence is CASRATGLGGYTF. The CDR3 DNA reads TGTGCCAGCAGAGCAACCGGACTGGGAGGCTACACCTTC.

The chain employs TRBV6-2 or TRBV6-3 and TRBJ2-7, with TRBD2 matching over 7 bases. Trimming cost V 10 bases and J 5 bases; bases outside gene matches: 11. The CDR3 contains 13 residues. From germline, CDR1 is MNHEY and CDR2 SVGEGT. The CDR3 is CATEGDYLDEQYF. For the CDR3, the DNA is TGTGCCACCGAAGGGGACTACCTCGACGAGCAGTACTTC.

This clonotype was recorded a few times. CDR3 residues: CASGLDRGGYTF. For the CDR3, the DNA is TGTGCTAGTGGTTTGGATAGGGGCGGCTACACCTTC. V gene TRBV12-5 combines with J gene TRBJ1-2, with a tentative D call TRBD1 (5 bases). Deletions cut 1 base from V and 8 bases from J, with 8 bases between. This CDR3 comprises 12 residues. Looked up from germline, CDR1 is LGHNT and CDR2 is FRNRAP. The complete variable domain, with remaining parts taken from reference TRBV12-5 and TRBJ1-2, reads DARVTQTPRHKVTEMGQEVTMRCQPILGHNTVFWYRQTMMQGLELLAYFRNRAPLDDSGMPKDRFSAEMPDATLATLKIQPSEPRDSAVYFCASGLDRGGYTFGSGTRLTVV.

The rearrangement uses TRBV5-8 and TRBJ1-5; 9 nucleotides match TRBD1. V dropped 4 bases and J dropped 5; count of bases not matched to a gene: 7. Germline V lookup: CDR1 SGHTS, CDR2 YDEGEE. The CDR3 runs to 15 residues. The CDR3 region is CASSIPGTGYQPQHF. Here the CDR3 DNA reads TGTGCCAGCAGCATTCCCGGGACAGGGTATCAGCCCCAGCATTTT. The full variable domain, rest sourced from reference TRBV5-8 and TRBJ1-5, is EAGVTQSPTHLIKTRGQQATLRCSPISGHTSVYWYQQALGLGLQFLLWYDEGEERNRGNFPPRFSGRQFPNYSSELNVNALELEDSALYLCASSIPGTGYQPQHFGDGTRLSIL.

This clonotype came up a few times. V usage is TRBV11-2 and J usage is TRBJ2-1; D might be TRBD2 (6 bases). Between the trimmed V and J ends, which lost 5 bases and 10 bases, there was a span of 18 bases. The CDR3 covers 14 residues. Looked up from germline, CDR1 is SGHAT and CDR2 is FQNNGV. The CDR3 bases are TGTGCCAGCAGCCCGGGTAGCGGTCCCTACGAGCAGTTCTTC. It encodes CASSPGSGPYEQFF.

The gene calls are TRBV15 and TRBJ2-1; D may be TRBD1 (6 bases). Trimming left V 0 bases short and J 8 bases short, with 11 bases between. Germline-derived CDR1 and CDR2 are LNHNV and YYDKDF (reference sequence). The CDR3 loop spans 14 amino acids. The CDR3 sequence: CATSRDRGFDEQFF. The CDR3 region has the DNA TGTGCCACCAGCAGAGATAGGGGGTTCGATGAGCAGTTCTTC.